There are a few counts of the clone carrying this T cell receptor (beta chain). Its antigen is currently unknown. The sample is drawn from a study of T-cell reconstitution after alpha-beta-depleted transplantation in children. Preparation of the TCRbeta library involved a method that used unique molecular identifiers. TCRdb analysed the PCR reads with MiXCR anew, one entry per CDR3 protein. The table has about 870,000 distinct CDR3 sequences, 16% seen once; the top ten hold roughly 5%. The length of the CDR3 is 14 residues. V was shortened by 1 base and J by 11 bases, with 20 bases between the two germline ends. Germline values: CDR1 SQVTM, CDR2 ANQGSEA. Study-wide points: Counts and diversity of T cells one year after transplant came mostly from newly produced T cells.

V is TRBV29-1 and J is TRBJ1-1; possibly TRBD1 for D (5 bases). The TCR was taken from a male patient younger than 18 who had a stem cell transplant for acute lymphoblastic leukemia, so the T cells may come from the graft donor. Source: PBMCs, mostly from graft donor cells, taken 360 days after TCRalphabeta/CD19-depleted stem cell transplant. CDR3 protein: CSVEAKHIRVYAFF. The CDR3 region has the DNA TGCAGCGTTGAAGCAAAACACATCAGGGTTTACGCTTTCTTT.